The present T cell receptor beta chain was sequenced within a study of identical twins. Germline trimming cut 6 bases from V and 0 bases from J; bases unmatched to any gene: 10. The CDR3 has 17 amino acids. Looked up from germline, CDR1 is SEHNR and CDR2 is FQNEAQ (reference sequence). This clonotype came up many times. Its antigen is not identified. A single record per CDR3 protein comes from TCRdb applying MiXCR to the 5' RACE reads. Counted here are about 100,000 distinct CDR3 sequences, just under 6% occurring once; the ten biggest clones make up around 12%. The study, taken as a whole, reports: Out-of-frame alpha sequences common to twins were enriched for low generation probability. The conclusions drew on cross-sectional statistical analysis instead of tracking the same donors.

Material: memory T cells sorted from blood. The TCR comes from a woman in her forties or fifties in good health. The rearrangement uses TRBV7-9 and TRBJ2-1; 8 bases align to TRBD2. CDR3 loop: CASRHKTGTSSYNEQFF. The DNA for the CDR3 is TGTGCCAGCAGACATAAAACCGGGACTAGCTCCTACAATGAGCAGTTCTTC.